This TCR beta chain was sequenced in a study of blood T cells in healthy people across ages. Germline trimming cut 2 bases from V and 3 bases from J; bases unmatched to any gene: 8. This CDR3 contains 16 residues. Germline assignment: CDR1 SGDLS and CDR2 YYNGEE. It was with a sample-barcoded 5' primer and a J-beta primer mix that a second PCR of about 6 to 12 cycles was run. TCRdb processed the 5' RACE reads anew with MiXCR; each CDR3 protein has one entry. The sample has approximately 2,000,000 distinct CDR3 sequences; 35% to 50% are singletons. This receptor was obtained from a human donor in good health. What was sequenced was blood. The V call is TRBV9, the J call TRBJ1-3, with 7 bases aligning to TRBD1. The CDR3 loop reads CASSVLEGGRGNTIYF. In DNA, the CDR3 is TGTGCCAGCAGCGTTTTGGAAGGGGGCCGTGGAAACACCATATATTTT. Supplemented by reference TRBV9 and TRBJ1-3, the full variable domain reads DSGVTQTPKHLITATGQRVTLRCSPRSGDLSVYWYQQSLDQGLQFLIQYYNGEERAKGNILERFSAQQFPDLHSELNLSSLELGDSALYFCASSVLEGGRGNTIYFGEGSWLTVV.